This T cell receptor beta chain was sequenced for a study of blood T cells in healthy people across ages. For the second PCR, which ran for roughly 7 to 11 cycles, a sample-barcoded 5' primer and a J-beta primer mix were used. Every cDNA was tagged by a template-switch adaptor with 12 random nucleotides. TCRdb itself ran the 5' RACE reads through MiXCR, one entry per CDR3 protein. Of more than 800,000 distinct CDR3 sequences detected, less than 50% appear once; the ten largest clones hold approximately 19%. Each donor supplied approximately 10 milliliters of peripheral blood. The sequence derives from a woman aged 55-70 years in good health. The sequenced sample consisted of blood.

The DNA of the CDR3 is TGCAGTGCTACCAGGGACAGAGGAATCGGCTACACCTTC. Its translation: CSATRDRGIGYTF. The V gene is TRBV20-1, the J gene TRBJ1-2, with 7 nucleotides matching TRBD1. Germline CDR1 DFQATT, CDR2 SNEGSKA (reference sequence). V lost 4 bases to trimming and J lost 8 bases; unmatched junction nucleotides: 10. This CDR3 has 13 amino acids.